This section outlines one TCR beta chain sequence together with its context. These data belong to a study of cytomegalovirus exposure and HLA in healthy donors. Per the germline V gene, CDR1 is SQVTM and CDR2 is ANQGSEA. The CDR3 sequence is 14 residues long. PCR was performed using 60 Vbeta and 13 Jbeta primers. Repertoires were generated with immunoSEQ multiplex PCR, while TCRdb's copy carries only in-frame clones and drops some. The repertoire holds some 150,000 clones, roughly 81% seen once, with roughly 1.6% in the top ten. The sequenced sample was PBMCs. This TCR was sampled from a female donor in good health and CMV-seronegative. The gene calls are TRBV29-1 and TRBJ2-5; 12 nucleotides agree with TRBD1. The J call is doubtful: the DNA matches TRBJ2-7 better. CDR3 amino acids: CSVEGDRGLSEQYF. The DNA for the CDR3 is TGCAGCGTTGAAGGGGACAGGGGGCTAAGCGAGCAGTACTTC.